These T cell receptor beta chains were read from a single sample in a study of cytotoxic CD8 clonotypes in ibrutinib-treated CLL. Measured with immunoSEQ multiplex PCR; TCRdb has only the in-frame clones, and not every one. The sample includes approximately 300,000 clones, around four fifths of them seen just once. Here the sequenced sample was PBMCs, taken before ibrutinib treatment. These receptors were obtained from a human donor with chronic lymphocytic leukemia. CDR3s include the opening cysteine and the closing phenylalanine or tryptophan. A D gene is named only where the DNA matches it firmly. Clone sizes are given selectively: once, few, many, or a class where the clone is expanded.

v_call	d_call	j_call	clone_size	cdr3_nt	cdr3_aa
TRBV5-1	TRBD1	TRBJ2-5	-	TGCGCCAGCAGTAGACAGACAGGGGTAGGCCAAGAGACCCAGTACTTC	CASSRQTGVGQETQYF
TRBV7-6	-	TRBJ2-3	many	TGTGCCAGCAGCCCTTCCACAACGGGGATCACAGATACGCAGTATTTT	CASSPSTTGITDTQYF
TRBV7-9	TRBD2	TRBJ2-7	-	TGTGCCAGCAGCACCAGTCGGAGCGGGAGTTACGAGCAGTACTTC	CASSTSRSGSYEQYF
TRBV6-5	TRBD2	TRBJ2-1	-	TGTGCCAGCAGTTATTCGAGACTAGCGGGAAGTGAGCAGTTCTTC	CASSYSRLAGSEQFF
TRBV29-1	-	TRBJ1-1	once	TGCAGCGTGAGGGGGAGCACTGAAGCTTTCTTT	CSVRGSTEAFF
TRBV29-1	TRBD1	TRBJ2-3	-	TGCAGCGTTTCACCGGGACAGGGTCAGGGCACAGATACGCAGTATTTT	CSVSPGQGQGTDTQYF
TRBV28	-	TRBJ1-3	-	TGTGCCAGCAGTTTATTCCCAATCTCTGGAAACACCATATATTTT	CASSLFPISGNTIYF
TRBV18	TRBD2	TRBJ2-7	once	TGTGCCAGCTCACCACCTGGGACTAGCGGGCGATCCTACGAGCAGTACTTC	CASSPPGTSGRSYEQYF
TRBV6-1	-	TRBJ2-3	-	TGTGCCAGCAGTGAAGGTTCCCGGGATACGCAGTATTTT	CASSEGSRDTQYF
TRBV28	-	TRBJ2-7	-	TGTGCCAGCAAGACCACGGGGGTCCACGAGCAGTACTTC	CASKTTGVHEQYF
TRBV6-5	TRBD2	TRBJ2-7	-	TGTGCCAGCAGTTCAGGGACTAGCGGGATGAGCGAGCAGTACTTC	CASSSGTSGMSEQYF
TRBV30	-	TRBJ2-1	once	TGTGCCTGGGGGAGTCTGAGCTCCTACAATGAGCAGTTCTTC	CAWGSLSSYNEQFF
TRBV28	TRBD2	TRBJ2-7	-	TGTGCCAGCAGTTTTAGCGGGACGGGCAAGGACGAGCAGTACTTC	CASSFSGTGKDEQYF
TRBV30	-	TRBJ1-5	-	TGTGCCTGGGGCTCAGGTACTAATCAGCCCCAGCATTTT	CAWGSGTNQPQHF
TRBV7-2	-	TRBJ2-1	once	TGTGCCAGCGCAATACTAGCTGGATCCTACAATGAGCAGTTCTTC	CASAILAGSYNEQFF
TRBV30	TRBD1	TRBJ2-1	-	TGTGCCTGGATACAACCAGGGGGAGTAGGGTACAATGAGCAGTTCTTC	CAWIQPGGVGYNEQFF
TRBV6-5	-	TRBJ1-2	few	TGTGCCAGCAGTTATTCCGGACACTTATATGGCTACACCTTC	CASSYSGHLYGYTF
TRBV30	-	TRBJ2-2	once	TGTGCCTGGAGCGGGAGTCAAGGCGGGGAGCTGTTTTTT	CAWSGSQGGELFF
TRBV4-3	-	TRBJ2-7	-	TGCGCCAGCAGCCAAGGACTATCTTACGGCGAGCAGTACTTC	CASSQGLSYGEQYF
TRBV4-2	-	TRBJ2-7	-	TGTGCCAGCAGCGTTACTAGCCTCTACGAGCAGTACTTC	CASSVTSLYEQYF
TRBV6-5	-	TRBJ2-1	-	TGTGCCAGCAGTTACCTCAGGGAGCAGTTCTTC	CASSYLREQFF
TRBV13	-	TRBJ2-3	-	TGTGCCAGCAGCTTATCGGGGCCCACAGATACGCAGTATTTT	CASSLSGPTDTQYF
TRBV10-3	TRBD1	TRBJ1-2	-	TGTGCCTCCAGGGGGGGGAACTATGGCTACACCTTC	CASRGGNYGYTF
TRBV4-2	-	TRBJ1-2	once	TGTGCCAGCAGCCGAGACAGAAGCTATGGCTACACCTTC	CASSRDRSYGYTF
TRBV7-2	TRBD1	TRBJ2-6	-	TGTGCCAGCAGCATAGGGACAGGGGTTGGGGCCAACGTCCTGACTTTC	CASSIGTGVGANVLTF
TRBV7-9	-	TRBJ2-7	-	TGTGCCAGCAGCTTAGTCGGTCGGAGCTACGAGCAGTACTTC	CASSLVGRSYEQYF
TRBV27	TRBD2	TRBJ2-3	few	TGTGCCAGCACCTTTACTAGCGGCAATACGCAGTATTTT	CASTFTSGNTQYF
TRBV7-2	-	TRBJ2-5	-	TGTGCCAGCAGCCGTATAAGGGTTCGACAGGTACAAGAGACCCAGTACTTC	CASSRIRVRQVQETQYF
TRBV7-8	TRBD1	TRBJ2-7	-	TGTGCCAGCAGCCCCCTGGTCCCCCGGACAGGGCCCTACGAGCAGTACTTC	CASSPLVPRTGPYEQYF
TRBV5-1	-	TRBJ2-5	few	TGCGCCAGCGACGCGGGGATGCAAGAGACCCAGTACTTC	CASDAGMQETQYF
TRBV30	TRBD2	TRBJ2-2	-	TGTGCCTGGAGTGATGCCGGGACTAGTCTATCCGGGGAGCTGTTTTTT	CAWSDAGTSLSGELFF